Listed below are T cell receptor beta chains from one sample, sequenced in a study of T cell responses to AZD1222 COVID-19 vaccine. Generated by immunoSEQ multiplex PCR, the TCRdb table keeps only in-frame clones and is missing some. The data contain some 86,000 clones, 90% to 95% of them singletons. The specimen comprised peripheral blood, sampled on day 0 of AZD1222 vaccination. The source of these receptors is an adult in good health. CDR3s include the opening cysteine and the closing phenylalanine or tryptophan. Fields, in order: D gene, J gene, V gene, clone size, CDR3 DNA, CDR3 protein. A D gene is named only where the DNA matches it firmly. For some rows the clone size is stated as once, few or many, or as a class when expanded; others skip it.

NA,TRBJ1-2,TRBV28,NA,TGTGCCAGCAGTCCCAACAGGGCTACTAACTATGGCTACACCTTC,CASSPNRATNYGYTF
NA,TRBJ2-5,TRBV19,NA,TGTGCCAGTAGTATAGGTGGAGCTGAGACCCAGTACTTC,CASSIGGAETQYF
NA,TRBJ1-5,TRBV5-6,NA,TGTGCCAGCAGCATCGGAGGGGGTAGCAATCAGCCCCAGCATTTT,CASSIGGGSNQPQHF
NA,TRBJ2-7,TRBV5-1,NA,TGCGCCAGCAGAGCAGACTCCCCGAGCTCCTACGAGCAGTACTTC,CASRADSPSSYEQYF
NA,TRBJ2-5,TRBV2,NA,TGTGCCAGCAGTGTCAGCAAGCTCCGGGAGACCCAGTACTTC,CASSVSKLRETQYF
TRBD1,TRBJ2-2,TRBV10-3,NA,TGTGCCGTTCGAGGGACAGTCCCTCCGGTCGGGGAGCTGTTTTTT,CAVRGTVPPVGELFF
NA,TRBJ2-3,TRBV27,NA,TGTGCCAGCACCCAGCGGGGCACAGATACGCAGTATTTT,CASTQRGTDTQYF
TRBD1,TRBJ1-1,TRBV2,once,TGTGCCAGCAACCGGGACAGGGGGCACACTGAAGCTTTCTTT,CASNRDRGHTEAFF
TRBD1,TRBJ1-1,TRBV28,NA,TGTGCCAGCAGGCCGGGACAGTTGAACACTGAAGCTTTCTTT,CASRPGQLNTEAFF
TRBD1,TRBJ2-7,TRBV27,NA,TGTGCCAGCAGTTTGGGACAGGGTTTGAACGAGCAGTACTTC,CASSLGQGLNEQYF
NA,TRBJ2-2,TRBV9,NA,TGTGCCAGCACTATCGGACAGACGAACACCGGGGAGCTGTTTTTT,CASTIGQTNTGELFF
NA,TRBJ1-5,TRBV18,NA,TGTGCCAGCTCACCATTTAAGGATCAGCCCCAGCATTTT,CASSPFKDQPQHF
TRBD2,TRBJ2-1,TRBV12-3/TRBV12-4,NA,TGTGCCAGCAGTGTCGGGAGGGTCAATGAGCAGTTCTTC,CASSVGRVNEQFF
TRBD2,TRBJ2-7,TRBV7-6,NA,TGTGCCAGCAGCTTAACGACTAGCGGGAGGGTCTACGAGCAGTACTTC,CASSLTTSGRVYEQYF
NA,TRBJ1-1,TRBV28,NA,TGTGCCAGCAGTTTTGGGACAAGATTTACTGAAGCTTTCTTT,CASSFGTRFTEAFF
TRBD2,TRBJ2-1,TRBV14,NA,TGTGCCAGCAGCCACCCCGGGACTACCTACAATGAGCAGTTCTTC,CASSHPGTTYNEQFF
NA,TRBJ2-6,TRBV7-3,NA,TGTGCCAGCAGCTTAACATCGGACCTCGGGTCTGGGGCCAACGTCCTGACTTTC,CASSLTSDLGSGANVLTF